This T cell receptor beta chain was documented in a study of blood T cell repertoires in COVID-19. Whole-study context: COVID-19 samples from acute and convalescent phases originated in the United States, Italy and Spain.

The germline V gene has CDR1 SGHRS and CDR2 YFSETQ. This CDR3 has 13 amino acids. The participants were between roughly 18 and 89 years old and came from 24 US areas. Among Cohort 3 donors, those recovered had two negative PCRs, clearance, or symptom resolution. Note on this clone: One junction end disagrees with the germline gene, perhaps due to a read error. The sample carries other DNA sequences with the same CDR3.

Authors' methods: It was from reference gene primer amplification that nucleated cell counts were estimated. Here immunoSEQ multiplex PCR was the method, and the copy in TCRdb shows in-frame clones only, minus some. V, J and clone size derive from that table, while D and trimming were established from the DNA sequence. This repertoire shows 190,000 or so clones, 81% found once; its top ten account for around 8.8%. The sequence came from a man aged 35-49 years who had recovered from COVID-19. Sequencing input: PBMCs or T cells enriched from blood (not recorded which). The chain recombines TRBV5-1 with TRBJ1-1; D possibly corresponds to TRBD1 (5 bases). Here the CDR3 reads CASSLVGQTEAFF. CDR3 DNA sequence: TGCGCTAGCAGCTTGGTGGGGCAGACCGAAGCTTTCTTT.